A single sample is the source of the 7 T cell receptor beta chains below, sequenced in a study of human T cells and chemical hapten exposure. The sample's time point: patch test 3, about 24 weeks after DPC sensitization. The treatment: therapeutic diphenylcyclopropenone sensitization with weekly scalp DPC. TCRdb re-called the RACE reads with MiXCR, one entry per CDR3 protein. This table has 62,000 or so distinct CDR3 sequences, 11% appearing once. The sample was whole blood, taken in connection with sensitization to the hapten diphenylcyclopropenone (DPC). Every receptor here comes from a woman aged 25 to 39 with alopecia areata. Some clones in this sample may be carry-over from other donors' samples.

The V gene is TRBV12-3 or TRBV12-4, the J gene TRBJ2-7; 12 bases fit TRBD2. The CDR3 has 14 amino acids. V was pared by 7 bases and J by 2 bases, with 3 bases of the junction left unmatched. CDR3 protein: CASTLAGGPYEQYF. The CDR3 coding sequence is TGTGCCAGCACCCTAGCGGGAGGGCCCTACGAGCAGTACTTC.

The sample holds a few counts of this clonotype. The CDR3 sequence: CSGKGQGPLEAFF. In DNA form, the CDR3 reads TGCAGCGGTAAGGGACAGGGGCCCCTAGAAGCTTTCTTT. V gene TRBV29-1 combines with J gene TRBJ1-1, with TRBD1 identical over 10 bases. Losses at the gene ends were 7 bases for V and 8 bases for J; bases not matched to a gene: 10. The germline gives CDR1 SQVTM, CDR2 ANQGSEA. The length of the CDR3 is 13 residues. Full variable domain (missing parts from reference TRBV29-1 and TRBJ1-1): SAVISQKPSRDICQRGTSLTIQCQVDSQVTMMFWYRQQPGQSLTLIATANQGSEATYESGFVIDKFPISRPNLTFSTLTVSNMSPEDSSIYLCSGKGQGPLEAFFGQGTRLTVV.

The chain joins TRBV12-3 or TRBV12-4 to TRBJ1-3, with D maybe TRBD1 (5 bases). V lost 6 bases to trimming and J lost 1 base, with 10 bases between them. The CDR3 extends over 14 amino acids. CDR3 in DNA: TGTGCCAGCAGGACGACAGCTTCTGGAAACACCATATATTTT. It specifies CASRTTASGNTIYF.

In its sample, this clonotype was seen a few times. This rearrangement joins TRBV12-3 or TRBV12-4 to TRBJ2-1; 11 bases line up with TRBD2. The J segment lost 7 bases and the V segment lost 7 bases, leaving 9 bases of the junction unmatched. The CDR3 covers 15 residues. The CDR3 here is CASTPRASGRNEQFF. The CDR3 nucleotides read TGTGCCAGCACCCCCCGGGCTAGCGGGAGGAATGAGCAGTTCTTC.

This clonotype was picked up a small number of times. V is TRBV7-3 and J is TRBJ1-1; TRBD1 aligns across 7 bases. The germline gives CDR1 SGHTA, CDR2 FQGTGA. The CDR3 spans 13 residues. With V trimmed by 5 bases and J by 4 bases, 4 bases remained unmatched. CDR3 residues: CASSNQGGTEAFF. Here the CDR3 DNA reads TGTGCCAGCAGCAACCAGGGGGGCACTGAAGCTTTCTTT.

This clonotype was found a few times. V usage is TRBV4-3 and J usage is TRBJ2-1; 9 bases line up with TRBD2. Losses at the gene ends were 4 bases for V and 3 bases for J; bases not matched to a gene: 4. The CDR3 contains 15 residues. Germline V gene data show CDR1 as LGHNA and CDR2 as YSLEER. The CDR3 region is CASSPWTSDYNEQFF. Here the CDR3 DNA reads TGCGCCAGCAGCCCCTGGACTAGCGACTACAATGAGCAGTTCTTC.

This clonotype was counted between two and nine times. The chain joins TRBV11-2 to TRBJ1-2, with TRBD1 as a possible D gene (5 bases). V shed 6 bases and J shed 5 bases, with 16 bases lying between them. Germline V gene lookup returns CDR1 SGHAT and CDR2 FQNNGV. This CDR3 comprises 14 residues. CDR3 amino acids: CASRREGFSYGYTF. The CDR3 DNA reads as TGTGCCAGCAGAAGAGAGGGGTTCTCGTATGGCTACACCTTC.